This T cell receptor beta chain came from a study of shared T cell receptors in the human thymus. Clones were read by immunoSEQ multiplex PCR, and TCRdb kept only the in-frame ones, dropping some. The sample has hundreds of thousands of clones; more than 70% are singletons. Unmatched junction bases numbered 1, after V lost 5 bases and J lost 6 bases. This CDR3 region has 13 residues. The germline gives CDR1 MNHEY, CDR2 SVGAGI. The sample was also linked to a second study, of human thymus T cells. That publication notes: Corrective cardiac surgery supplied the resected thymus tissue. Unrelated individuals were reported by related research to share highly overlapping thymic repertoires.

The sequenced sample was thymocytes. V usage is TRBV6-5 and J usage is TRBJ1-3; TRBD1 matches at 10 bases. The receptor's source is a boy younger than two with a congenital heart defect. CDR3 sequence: CASSGTGENTIYF. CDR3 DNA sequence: TGTGCCAGCAGTGGGACAGGGGAAAACACCATATATTTT.